This T cell receptor beta chain was sequenced during a study of T cell responses to AZD1222 COVID-19 vaccine. This CDR3 spans 14 amino acids. CDR1 is WSHSY, CDR2 SAAADI, per germline. Losses at the gene ends were 4 bases for V and 8 bases for J; bases not matched to a gene: 8. Analysis merged second doses at about 4 or about 12 weeks. Sequencing was performed with immunoSEQ multiplex PCR; in TCRdb, only in-frame clones are kept and a portion is missing. This repertoire shows fewer than 150,000 clones, more than 75% found once; its top ten account for 3.1%. Sequenced here: peripheral blood, sampled 28 days after the second AZD1222 dose. This chain links TRBV10-2 with TRBJ1-5, with TRBD1 matching over 7 bases. This receptor was taken from an adult who received the AZD1222 COVID-19 vaccine. CDR3 DNA sequence: TGCGCCAGCAGTGGGACAGGTTTTGAGGAGCCCCAGCATTTT. It specifies CASSGTGFEEPQHF.